These 27 T cell receptor beta chains came from one sample sequenced in a study of cytomegalovirus exposure and HLA in healthy donors. The PCR employed 60 Vbeta primers together with 13 Jbeta primers. Clones were sequenced by immunoSEQ multiplex PCR, and TCRdb holds only the in-frame ones, with some missing. The sample has 150,000 to 200,000 clones, 60% to 80% seen once. The sample comprised PBMCs. These receptors all come from a man in his late teens or twenties in good health and CMV-seropositive.

This sequence joins TRBV30 and TRBJ2-7; D possibly corresponds to TRBD2 (5 bases). The CDR3 is 14 residues long. Trimming removed 8 bases from V and 3 bases from J, with 20 bases in between. Germline loops: CDR1 GTSNPN, CDR2 SVGIG (reference sequence). CDR3 region: CAGLPRTDGYEQYF. CDR3 DNA sequence: TGTGCCGGACTTCCACGAACAGACGGCTACGAGCAGTACTTC.

The rearrangement joins TRBV30 to TRBJ2-7, with 9 bases identical to TRBD2. J lost 4 bases, V lost 2 bases, and 12 bases had no gene match. There are 16 residues in the CDR3. Germline CDR1 GTSNPN, CDR2 SVGIG (reference sequence). For the CDR3, the DNA is TGTGCCTGGAGTCCAAAATCATCCAGCGGGAGGTACGAGCAGTACTTC. Translation gives CAWSPKSSSGRYEQYF.

This clone was seen a handful of times. The CDR3 DNA sequence: TGTGCCAGCAGTTTATTCAGGGGCCCTGGCTACACCTTC. Its translation is CASSLFRGPGYTF. The gene calls are TRBV28 and TRBJ1-2, with D maybe TRBD1 (6 bases). Trimming removed 1 base at V and 7 bases at J, with 10 bases between. The length of the CDR3 is 13 residues. Germline V lookup: CDR1 MDHEN, CDR2 SYDVKM.

The CDR3 region is CASLGGNEQFF. DNA for the CDR3: TGTGCCAGCCTCGGCGGGAATGAGCAGTTCTTC. The V call is TRBV28, the J call TRBJ2-1, with D tentatively TRBD2 (5 bases). The CDR3 runs 11 residues. Germline CDR1 reads MDHEN; CDR2 reads SYDVKM. V was trimmed by 8 bases and J by 7 bases, leaving 9 bases between them.

This clone was seen only once. The chain carries TRBV30 and TRBJ1-5; unclear D gene. The length of the CDR3 is 13 residues. Per the germline V gene, CDR1 is GTSNPN and CDR2 is SVGIG (reference sequence). The ends were cut back, 1 base at V and 3 bases at J, with 7 bases in the middle. CDR3 residues: CAWSDRYNQPQHF. Written as DNA, the CDR3 is TGTGCCTGGAGTGACAGATACAATCAGCCCCAGCATTTT.

V gene TRBV10-3 combines with J gene TRBJ1-1; the match to TRBD1 covers 7 bases. Germline V CDR1 and CDR2: ENHRY, SYGVKD. The length of the CDR3 is 16 residues. Trimming cost V 5 bases and J 0 bases; bases outside gene matches: 9. The CDR3 loop reads CAISTPGGQVNTEAFF. CDR3 coding DNA: TGTGCCATCAGTACCCCAGGGGGGCAGGTGAACACTGAAGCTTTCTTT.

Remarks on this clone: One end of the junction varies from germline; a read error may be responsible. The gene calls are TRBV7-9 and TRBJ2-6, with a weak D call TRBD1 (5 bases). The CDR3 runs to 17 residues. CDR1 and CDR2 (germline): SEHNR, FQNEAQ (reference sequence). CDR3 sequence reads: CASPSGESGSGANVLTF. The CDR3, as DNA: TGTGCCAGCCCCTCAGGAGAATCGGGCTCTGGGGCCAACGTCCTGACCTTC.

Concerning this clone: Because the CDR3's place on the DNA is in doubt, the DNA is left out and the CDR3 is given as listed by TCRdb. The genes are TRBV6-4 and TRBJ2-2; the DNA was not compared with TRBD2, the D call given in the table. The germline V gene encodes CDR1 MRHNA and CDR2 SNTAGT. The CDR3 spans 20 residues, counting both ends. CDR3 sequence reads: CASSDSPRQAGRAAAGSCFF.

The chain employs TRBV7-6 and TRBJ2-5, with D possibly TRBD2 on 5 matching bases. The V end lost 4 bases, the J end lost 5 bases, and 17 bases lay between the germline ends. Germline lookup yields CDR1 SGHVS and CDR2 FNYEAQ. This CDR3 has 15 residues. CDR3 amino acids: CASSSQQPPGETQYF. CDR3 DNA sequence: TGTGCCAGCAGCTCCCAGCAGCCCCCGGGGGAGACCCAGTACTTC.

This clone was detected a few times. This chain links TRBV5-1 with TRBJ2-2, with D possibly being TRBD1 (5 bases). Germline V CDR1 and CDR2: SGHRS, YFSETQ. V was cut by 1 base and J by 0 bases, with 7 bases left in between. The length of the CDR3 is 15 residues. CDR3: CASSLSTANTGELFF. The DNA for the CDR3 is TGCGCCAGCAGCTTGTCGACAGCGAACACCGGGGAGCTGTTTTTT.

This clone appeared once. At one end, the junction sequence differs from germline, possibly due to a read error. This chain joins TRBV7-9 and TRBJ2-1, with a tentative D call TRBD2 (6 bases). The CDR3 sequence is 17 residues long. The V gene's germline CDR1 is SEHNR and CDR2 FQNEAQ (reference sequence). The CDR3 nucleotides are TGTGCCAGCAGATTAGAGGGCGGGACGATTCCCCACAATGAGCAGTTCTTC. This codes for CASRLEGGTIPHNEQFF.

This chain uses TRBV7-2 with TRBJ2-3; TRBD2 matches 11 bases. CDR1 is SGHTA and CDR2 is FQGNSA in the germline V gene. Losses at the gene ends were 1 base for V and 7 bases for J; bases not matched to a gene: 4. The CDR3 spans 15 residues. The CDR3: CASSLGLAGRYTQYF. DNA for the CDR3: TGTGCCAGCAGCTTAGGACTAGCGGGGAGGTATACGCAGTATTTT.

The gene calls are TRBV2 and TRBJ1-1, with D unresolved. Trimming stripped 4 bases from V and 1 base from J, with 10 bases between. Germline lookup yields CDR1 SNHLY and CDR2 FYNNEI. The CDR3 totals 14 residues. The CDR3 nucleotides are TGTGCCAGCAGTGGGAGATCTTGGAACACTGAAGCTTTCTTT. Translating gives CASSGRSWNTEAFF.

The chain links TRBV27 to TRBJ2-7, with no clear D. CDR1 is MNHEY and CDR2 is SMNVEV in the germline V gene (reference sequence). This CDR3 has 11 residues. Between the trimmed V and J ends, which lost 5 bases and 5 bases, there was a span of 7 bases. The CDR3 DNA is TGTGCCAGCAGTCTGGGCAACGAGCAGTACTTC. Encoded protein: CASSLGNEQYF.

The chain recombines TRBV28 with TRBJ1-4, with TRBD1 identical over 9 bases. Unmatched junction bases numbered 1, after V lost 5 bases and J lost 6 bases. The CDR3 loop spans 13 amino acids. CDR1 is MDHEN and CDR2 is SYDVKM in the germline V gene. The CDR3 bases are TGTGCCAGCAGTGGACAGGGGTATGAAAAACTGTTTTTT. This codes for CASSGQGYEKLFF.

The chain is built from TRBV5-4 and TRBJ2-7; 12 bases align to TRBD2. After removal of 4 bases from V and 7 bases from J, the junction contained 12 bases not matched to a gene. The germline CDR1 and CDR2 sequences are SGHNT and YYREEE (reference sequence). CDR3 size: 16 residues. CDR3 in DNA: TGTGCCAGCAGCCTGGACGGGCTAGCGGGAGGGCAGGAGCAGTACTTC. This sequence encodes CASSLDGLAGGQEQYF. The full variable domain, with the rest looked up from reference TRBV5-4 and TRBJ2-7, is ETGVTQSPTHLIKTRGQQVTLRCSSQSGHNTVSWYQQALGQGPQFIFQYYREEENGRGNFPPRFSGLQFPNYSSELNVNALELDDSALYLCASSLDGLAGGQEQYFGPGTRLTVT.

This rearrangement joins TRBV10-1 to TRBJ2-7; D is undetermined. The germline V gene encodes CDR1 WNHNN and CDR2 SYGVQD (reference sequence). The CDR3 has 14 amino acids. Trimming stripped 3 bases from V and 4 bases from J, with 13 bases between. The CDR3 bases are TGCGCCAGCAGTGATACCCCGGAGAGATACGAGCAGTACTTC. Translated: CASSDTPERYEQYF.

V is TRBV2 and J is TRBJ1-2; a weak D match, TRBD1 (6 bases). The CDR3 is made up of 13 amino acids. CDR1 and CDR2 from the germline V gene are SNHLY and FYNNEI. The V end lost 6 bases, the J end lost 8 bases, and 16 bases lay between the germline ends. CDR3 DNA sequence: TGTGCCAGCAGGGGTGATGACAGGTGGGGCTACACCTTC. Encoded protein: CASRGDDRWGYTF. The full variable domain, completed using reference TRBV2 and TRBJ1-2, is EPEVTQTPSHQVTQMGQEVILRCVPISNHLYFYWYRQILGQKVEFLVSFYNNEISEKSEIFDDQFSVERPDGSNFTLKIRSTKLEDSAMYFCASRGDDRWGYTFGSGTRLTVV.

Only a few counts were recorded for this clone. The rearrangement uses TRBV6-5 and TRBJ1-2; 9 nucleotides line up with TRBD1. Losses at the gene ends were 2 bases for V and 5 bases for J; bases not matched to a gene: 6. The CDR3 contains 15 residues. The germline gives CDR1 MNHEY, CDR2 SVGAGI. Here the CDR3 DNA reads TGTGCCAGCAGTTACCCACAGGGGGCAGGTTATGGCTACACCTTC. Translating gives CASSYPQGAGYGYTF.

V usage is TRBV11-2 and J usage is TRBJ2-7; 7 positions match TRBD2. V dropped 0 bases and J dropped 6; count of bases not matched to a gene: 5. CDR3 length equals 14 residues. Looked up from germline, CDR1 is SGHAT and CDR2 is FQNNGV. The CDR3 region has the DNA TGTGCCAGCAGCTTAGAGCAGAGCGGGACCGAGCAGTACTTC. Protein: CASSLEQSGTEQYF.

This clone came up a few times. A read error may produce the germline difference seen at one junction end. The chain carries TRBV5-1 and TRBJ2-1, with D possibly being TRBD1 or TRBD2 (5 bases each). CDR1 is SGHRS and CDR2 is YFSETQ in the germline V gene. The CDR3 is 15 residues long. In DNA form, the CDR3 reads TGCGCCAGCAGTTTGGGGGAAGGGGTTTTCAATGAGCAGTTCTTC. It is translated as CASSLGEGVFNEQFF.

The gene calls are TRBV7-8 and TRBJ1-1, with D maybe TRBD1 (6 bases). Trimming removed 5 bases from V and 0 bases from J, with 13 bases in between. The CDR3 has 15 amino acids. Per the germline V gene, CDR1 is SGHVS and CDR2 is FQNEAQ. CDR3 DNA sequence: TGTGCCAGCAGCCCATACAGGGTCATGAACACTGAAGCTTTCTTT. This translates into CASSPYRVMNTEAFF.

The chain carries TRBV28 and TRBJ2-7; 8 bases agree with TRBD2. Germline CDR1 MDHEN, CDR2 SYDVKM. The junction had 5 bases not matched to a gene; V was cut back by 4 bases and J by 3 bases. The CDR3 covers 14 residues. The CDR3 is CASSWAGGDYEQYF. In DNA form, the CDR3 reads TGTGCCAGCAGTTGGGCGGGAGGAGACTACGAGCAGTACTTC.

This sequence joins TRBV7-9 and TRBJ2-3; D gene unclear. Germline CDR1 reads SEHNR; CDR2 reads FQNEAQ (reference sequence). V lost 2 bases to trimming and J lost 4 bases, with 4 bases between them. The CDR3 contains 12 residues. The CDR3, as DNA: TGTGCCAGCAGCTTACTAGCAGATACGCAGTATTTT. Encoded protein: CASSLLADTQYF.

This clone occurred once. The CDR3 protein is CASSSGTSFQPQHF. The CDR3 DNA reads as TGTGCCAGCAGCTCCGGGACATCTTTCCAGCCCCAGCATTTT. The chain is built from TRBV27 and TRBJ1-5; D may be TRBD1 (6 bases). Germline lookup yields CDR1 MNHEY and CDR2 SMNVEV (reference sequence). The V and J ends lost 6 bases and 7 bases respectively, with 16 bases between them. The CDR3 spans 14 residues.

V is TRBV5-6 and J is TRBJ1-1; 8 positions match TRBD1. This CDR3 has 14 residues. J lost 3 bases, V lost 3 bases, and 4 bases had no gene match. Per the germline V gene, CDR1 is SGHDT and CDR2 is YYEEEE. The DNA of the CDR3 is TGTGCCAGCAGCTCGGACAGGGTTTACACTGAAGCTTTCTTT. This translates into CASSSDRVYTEAFF.

The chain employs TRBV28 and TRBJ1-1, with 8 bases that match TRBD1. This CDR3 is built from 17 residues. Germline assignment: CDR1 MDHEN and CDR2 SYDVKM. With 3 bases clipped from V and 1 base from J, the junction kept 10 bases outside the gene matches. CDR3 protein: CASSFPFFDRGNTEAFF. CDR3 in DNA: TGTGCCAGCAGTTTTCCCTTTTTTGACAGGGGGAACACTGAAGCTTTCTTT.